These 4 T cell receptor beta chains originate from one sample sequenced in a study of technical replicates of blood from a handful of donors. Produced via immunoSEQ multiplex PCR; TCRdb's table is partial and in-frame only. The sample contains 60,000 to 90,000 clones, about 95% of which appear only once. The sample taken for sequencing was T cells isolated from PBMCs. Source of these receptors: a human donor in good health.

The V and J genes are TRBV7-2 and TRBJ2-7; 8 nucleotides align to TRBD1. This CDR3 has 15 residues. V lost 6 bases to trimming and J lost 3 bases; unmatched junction nucleotides: 10. Germline loops: CDR1 SGHTA, CDR2 FQGNSA. The CDR3 DNA reads TGTGCCAGCAGGCCGGCTGGGACAGGATTCTACGAGCAGTACTTC. Amino acids: CASRPAGTGFYEQYF.

This clone appeared a single time. This chain connects TRBV10-2 to TRBJ2-7, with 8 bases that match TRBD2. The junction had 5 bases not matched to a gene; V was cut back by 4 bases and J by 3 bases. Looked up from germline, CDR1 is WSHSY and CDR2 is SAAADI. The CDR3 runs 14 residues. The CDR3 DNA reads TGCGCCAGCAGTGCTATACGGGGGGGCTACGAGCAGTACTTC. Its protein product is CASSAIRGGYEQYF.

This clone was recorded only once. V usage is TRBV5-1 and J usage is TRBJ1-6; 7 positions match TRBD1. This CDR3 has 15 residues. Germline loops: CDR1 SGHRS, CDR2 YFSETQ. Unmatched junction bases numbered 3, after V lost 0 bases and J lost 6 bases. The CDR3 DNA sequence: TGCGCCAGCAGCTTGGATCAGGGGGGTAATTCACCCCTCCACTTT. Protein: CASSLDQGGNSPLHF.

The chain has TRBV11-2 and TRBJ2-1; D gene uncertain. Germline V gene sequence: CDR1 SGHAT, CDR2 FQNNGV. V was cut by 5 bases and J by 5 bases, with 16 bases left in between. The CDR3 has 15 amino acids. CDR3 DNA sequence: TGTGCCAGCAGCCTAGTGAAGCCGATGCACAATGAGCAGTTCTTC. Translating it yields CASSLVKPMHNEQFF.